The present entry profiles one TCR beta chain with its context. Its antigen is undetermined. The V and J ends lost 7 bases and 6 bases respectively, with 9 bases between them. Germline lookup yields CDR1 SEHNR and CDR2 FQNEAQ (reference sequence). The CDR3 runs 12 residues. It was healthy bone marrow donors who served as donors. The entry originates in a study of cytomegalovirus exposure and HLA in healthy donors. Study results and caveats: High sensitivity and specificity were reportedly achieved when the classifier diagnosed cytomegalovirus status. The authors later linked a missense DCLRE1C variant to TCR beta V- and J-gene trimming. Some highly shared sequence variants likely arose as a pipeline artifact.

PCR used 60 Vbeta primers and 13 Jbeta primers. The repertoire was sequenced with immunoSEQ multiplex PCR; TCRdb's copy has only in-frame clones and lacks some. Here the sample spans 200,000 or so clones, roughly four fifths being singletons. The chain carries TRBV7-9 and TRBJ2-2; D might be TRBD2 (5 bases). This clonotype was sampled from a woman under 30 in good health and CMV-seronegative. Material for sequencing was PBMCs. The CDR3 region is CASIVGAGELFF. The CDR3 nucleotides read TGTGCCAGCATCGTCGGGGCCGGGGAGCTGTTTTTT.